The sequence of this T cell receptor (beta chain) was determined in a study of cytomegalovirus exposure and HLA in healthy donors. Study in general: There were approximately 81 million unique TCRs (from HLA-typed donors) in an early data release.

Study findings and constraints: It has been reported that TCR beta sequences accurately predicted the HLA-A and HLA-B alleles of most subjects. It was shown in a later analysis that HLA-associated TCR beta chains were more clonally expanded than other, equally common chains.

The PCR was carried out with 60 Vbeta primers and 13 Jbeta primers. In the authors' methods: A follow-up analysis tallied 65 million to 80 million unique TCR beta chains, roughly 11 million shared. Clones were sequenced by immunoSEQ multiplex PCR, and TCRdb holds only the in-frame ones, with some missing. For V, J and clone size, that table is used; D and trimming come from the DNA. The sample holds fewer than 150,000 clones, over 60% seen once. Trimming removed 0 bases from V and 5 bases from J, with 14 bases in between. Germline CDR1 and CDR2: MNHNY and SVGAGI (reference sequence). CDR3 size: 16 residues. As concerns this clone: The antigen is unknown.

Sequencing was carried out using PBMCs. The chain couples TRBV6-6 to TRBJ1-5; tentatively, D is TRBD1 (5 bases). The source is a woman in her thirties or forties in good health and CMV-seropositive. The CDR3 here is CASSYSTGRGDQPQHF. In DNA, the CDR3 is TGTGCCAGCAGTTACTCGACGGGACGGGGGGATCAGCCCCAGCATTTT.